This TCR beta chain was identified during a study of human T cells and chemical hapten exposure. About the research overall: Donors were sensitized with 2% DPC on the upper inner arm.

TCRdb itself ran the RACE reads through MiXCR, one entry per CDR3 protein. In the table there are around 80,000 distinct CDR3 sequences, 5% to 8.5% of which are singletons. Study observations and caveats: No change in TCRs above 1 in 1000 frequency was produced by DPC sensitization. Expanded TCRs clustered into significantly more large CDR3 similarity groups than controls, the analysis revealed. Counts of TCRs expanded at PT1 correlated positively with patch test score.

Time point denoted: patch test 2, 6 weeks after DPC sensitization. Treatment in this sample: therapeutic diphenylcyclopropenone sensitization with weekly scalp DPC. This CDR3 has 12 amino acids. CDR1 MDHEN and CDR2 SYDVKM come from the germline V gene. V dropped 10 bases and J dropped 6 bases, with 13 bases sitting between them. Comment on this clonotype: The antigen remains unidentified.

The chain has TRBV28 and TRBJ2-1; D possibly corresponds to TRBD2 (7 bases). Specimen: whole blood, collected in connection with sensitization to the hapten diphenylcyclopropenone (DPC). This receptor was obtained from a woman between 25 and 40 years old with alopecia areata. Some clones in this sample may be carry-over from other donors' samples. The CDR3 protein is CAMGGGSNEQFF. CDR3 nucleotide sequence: TGTGCCATGGGAGGGGGTTCCAATGAGCAGTTCTTC.